The TCR beta chain under discussion was sequenced for a study of T cell responses to AZD1222 COVID-19 vaccine. Points from the study as a whole: Only six individuals given AZD1222 were seropositive at baseline. Every sample of the repertoires postdated the peak T cell response. Vaccine-associated CD4 TCRs spanned spike, dominant at 160-218 and 743-854.

The repertoire was sequenced with immunoSEQ multiplex PCR; TCRdb's copy has only in-frame clones and lacks some. The table records roughly 150,000 clones, around nine tenths of them present only once. A note on this clone: Antigen: not known.

Losses at the gene ends were 4 bases for V and 2 bases for J; bases not matched to a gene: 3. CDR3 size: 14 residues. Looked up from germline, CDR1 is ENHRY and CDR2 is SYGVKD. The source was peripheral blood, collected 28 days after the second AZD1222 dose. The origin of this receptor is an adult who received the AZD1222 COVID-19 vaccine. The rearrangement uses TRBV10-3 and TRBJ1-1; 8 bases map to TRBD1. Here the CDR3 DNA reads TGTGCCATCAGTGTGGACAGGGCCAACACTGAAGCTTTCTTT. It specifies CAISVDRANTEAFF.